This T cell receptor beta chain emerged from a study of blood T cell repertoires in COVID-19. Some clones are missing from TCRdb's copy, which holds only in-frame ones; the method was immunoSEQ multiplex PCR. The data show over 250,000 clones, 88% seen once. Germline CDR1 LGHDT, CDR2 YNNKEL (reference sequence). Trimming took 0 bases from V and 10 from J, leaving 13 bases between them. CDR3 length: 15 amino acids. V and J are TRBV3-1 (or the pseudogene TRBV3-2) and TRBJ1-6; D remains ambiguous. The sample comprised PBMCs or T cells enriched from blood (not recorded which). The TCR was taken from a woman aged 45-59 years who had recovered from COVID-19. The CDR3 DNA is TGTGCCAGCAGCCAAGACTCGGGGAGCTCGTCACCCCTCCACTTT. Translated: CASSQDSGSSSPLHF.